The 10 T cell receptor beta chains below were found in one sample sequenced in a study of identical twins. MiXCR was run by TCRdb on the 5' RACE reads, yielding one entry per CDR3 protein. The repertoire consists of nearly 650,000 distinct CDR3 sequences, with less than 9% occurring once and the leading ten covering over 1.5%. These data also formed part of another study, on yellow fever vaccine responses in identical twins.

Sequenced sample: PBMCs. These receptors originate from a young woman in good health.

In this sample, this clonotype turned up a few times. The CDR3 region has the DNA TGTGCCACTACCGGGACTAGTTACGATGAGCAGTTCTTC. It encodes CATTGTSYDEQFF. The chain uses TRBV10-3 and TRBJ2-1, with 8 bases fitting TRBD2. CDR3 length equals 13 residues. In germline, CDR1 is ENHRY, CDR2 SYGVKD. V lost 10 bases to trimming and J lost 8 bases; unmatched junction nucleotides: 10.

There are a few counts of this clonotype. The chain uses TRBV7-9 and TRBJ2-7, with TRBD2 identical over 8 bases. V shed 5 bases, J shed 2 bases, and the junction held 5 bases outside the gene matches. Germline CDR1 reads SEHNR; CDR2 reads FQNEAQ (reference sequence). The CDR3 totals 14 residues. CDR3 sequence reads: CASSDSGGPYEQYV. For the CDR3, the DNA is TGTGCCAGCAGCGACAGCGGGGGTCCCTACGAGCAGTACGTC.

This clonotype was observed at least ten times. The CDR3 reads CASSLARQADGYTF. The CDR3 DNA reads TGCGCCAGCAGCTTGGCCCGGCAGGCGGATGGCTACACCTTC. The chain couples TRBV5-1 to TRBJ1-2; D remains ambiguous. Germline assignment: CDR1 SGHRS and CDR2 YFSETQ. CDR3 length equals 14 residues. The germline V and J ends were trimmed by 0 bases and 6 bases, with 12 bases remaining between them.

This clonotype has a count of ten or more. Here the CDR3 DNA reads TGTGCCAGCAGCCTGGCCCTCGGAGCGGGTCCGAACACCGGGGAGCTGTTTTTT. Amino acid sequence: CASSLALGAGPNTGELFF. The chain recombines TRBV12-3 or TRBV12-4 with TRBJ2-2, with D perhaps TRBD2 (6 bases). Trimming took off 6 bases at V and 0 bases at J, with 20 bases between the two ends. CDR3 size: 18 residues.

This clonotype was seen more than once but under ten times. CDR3 loop: CASSLDFSGRVYNEQFF. Written as DNA, the CDR3 is TGTGCCAGCAGCTTAGACTTTAGCGGGAGAGTCTACAATGAGCAGTTCTTC. The chain links TRBV11-3 to TRBJ2-1, with 9 bases aligning to TRBD2. The CDR3 is made up of 17 amino acids. Germline V gene lookup returns CDR1 SGHNT and CDR2 YENEEA. V lost 0 bases and J lost 3; bases outside the gene matches: 6. The entire variable domain, with the rest obtained from reference TRBV11-3 and TRBJ2-1, is as follows: EAGVVQSPRYKIIEKKQPVAFWCNPISGHNTLYWYLQNLGQGPELLIRYENEEAVDDSQLPKDRFSAERLKGVDSTLKIQPAELGDSAVYLCASSLDFSGRVYNEQFFGPGTRLTVL.

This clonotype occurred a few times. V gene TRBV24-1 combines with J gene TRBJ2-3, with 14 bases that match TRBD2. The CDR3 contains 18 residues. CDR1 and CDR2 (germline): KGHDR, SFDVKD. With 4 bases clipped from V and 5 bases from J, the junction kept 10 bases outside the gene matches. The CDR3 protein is CATSDSGTSGSVIDTQYF. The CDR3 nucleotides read TGTGCCACCAGTGACTCCGGGACTAGCGGGAGTGTTATAGATACGCAGTATTTT.

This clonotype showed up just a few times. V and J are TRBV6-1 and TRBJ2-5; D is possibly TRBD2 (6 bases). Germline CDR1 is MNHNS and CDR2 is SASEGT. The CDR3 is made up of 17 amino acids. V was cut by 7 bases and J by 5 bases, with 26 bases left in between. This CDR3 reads CASKSGDNGRVSETQYF. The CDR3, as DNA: TGTGCCAGCAAGAGTGGTGATAACGGGAGAGTTTCGGAGACCCAGTACTTC.

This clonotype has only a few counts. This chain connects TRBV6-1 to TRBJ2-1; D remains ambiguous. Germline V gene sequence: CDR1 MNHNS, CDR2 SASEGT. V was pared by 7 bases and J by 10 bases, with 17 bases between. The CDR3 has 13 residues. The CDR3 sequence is CASTRRLQSEQFF. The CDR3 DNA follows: TGTGCCAGCACTCGACGGCTACAAAGCGAGCAGTTCTTC.

The CDR3 sequence is CASSRGYDYNEQFF. The DNA for the CDR3 is TGTGCCAGCTCCCGGGGGTACGATTACAATGAGCAGTTCTTC. The chain combines TRBV27 with TRBJ2-1; TRBD2 might be the D (6 bases). The length of the CDR3 is 14 residues. Germline assignment: CDR1 MNHEY and CDR2 SMNVEV (reference sequence). V gave up 8 bases and J gave up 4 bases, with 15 bases separating them.

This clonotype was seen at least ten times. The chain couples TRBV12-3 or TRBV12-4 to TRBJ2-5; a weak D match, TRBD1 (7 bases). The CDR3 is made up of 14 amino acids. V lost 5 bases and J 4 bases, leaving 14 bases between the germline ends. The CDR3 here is CASSPRQGGETQYF. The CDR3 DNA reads TGTGCCAGCAGTCCCCGACAGGGAGGAGAGACCCAGTACTTC.